This T cell receptor beta chain was sequenced in a study of T cell repertoires in cytomegalovirus infection. Whole-study context: Indicated by public TCR beta signatures were CMV infection and matching HLA type.

This clonotype appeared a few times. Its antigen is not known. This likely comes from a read error, as the CDR3 has no conserved phenylalanine or tryptophan at its end. It is unclear where the CDR3 begins or ends on the DNA, so no DNA is shown, and the CDR3 is as TCRdb lists it. TCRdb called the reads again in MiXCR, with one record for every CDR3 protein. The table includes approximately 110,000 distinct CDR3 sequences, 30% to 40% detected once. The CDR3 has 14 residues if both end residues are counted. The V gene's germline CDR1 is SGHAT and CDR2 FQNNGV. Study results and limitations: Carriage of CMV together with the relevant HLA was identifiable through cumulative public TCR beta family frequency.

This specimen was CD8+ T cells from cultured PBMCs, taken from culture after CMV antigen stimulation. The receptor was isolated from a human donor in good health (CMV status not recorded). Some clones in this sample may be carry-over from other donors' samples. V is TRBV11-2 and J is TRBJ2-5; TRBD2 reflects the table's D call only, with no check against the DNA. CDR3 amino acids: CASTSGLAGGPRFS.